The 10 T cell receptor beta chains in this list originate from one sample, sequenced in a study of Graves' ophthalmopathy and Graves' hyperthyroidism. RNA transcripts served as template for amplifying TCR beta CDR3 sequences. First-round RT-PCR employed HTBI primers, with a second-round multiplex PCR after it. Via MiXCR, TCRdb re-called the multiplex PCR reads, giving one row per CDR3 protein. Among around 400,000 distinct CDR3 sequences listed, under 25% were seen once. The sample was peripheral blood. These receptors all come from a woman aged 18-29 years with stable Graves' hyperthyroidism.

The genes are TRBV27 and TRBJ2-5; D possibly corresponds to TRBD1 (5 bases). The V end was cut by 0 bases, the J end by 1 base, with 9 bases between. The germline V gene has CDR1 MNHEY and CDR2 SMNVEV (reference sequence). This CDR3 comprises 15 residues. CDR3 in DNA: TGTGCCAGCAGTTTATCGACAGCACTCCAAGAGACCCAGTACTTC. Translated: CASSLSTALQETQYF.

This clonotype was seen at least ten times. The V gene is TRBV7-8, the J gene TRBJ2-7, with 7 bases that match TRBD2. The CDR3 is 14 residues long. V trimming: 4 bases; J trimming: 4 bases; junction bases outside the gene matches: 7. CDR1 is SGHVS, CDR2 FQNEAQ, per germline. This CDR3 is CASSWSSGVYEQYF. The CDR3 DNA reads TGTGCCAGCAGCTGGAGCAGCGGGGTTTACGAGCAGTACTTC.

This clonotype has a count of ten or more. The chain has TRBV4-1 and TRBJ1-6, with D perhaps TRBD1 (5 bases). The ends were cut back, 1 base at V and 6 bases at J, with 7 bases in the middle. Germline lookup yields CDR1 MGHRA and CDR2 YSYEKL. The CDR3 sequence is 14 residues long. The CDR3 loop is CASSQVRVNSPLHF. The CDR3 nucleotides are TGCGCCAGCAGCCAAGTCAGGGTTAATTCACCCCTCCACTTT.

The V and J genes are TRBV30 and TRBJ2-4, with TRBD2 matching over 9 bases. The V gene end was trimmed by 4 bases and the J gene end by 6 bases; junction bases not matched to a gene: 16. The CDR3 is 17 residues long. The germline V gene has CDR1 GTSNPN and CDR2 SVGIG (reference sequence). The CDR3 is CAWNPRGGVPSRNIQYF. DNA for the CDR3: TGTGCCTGGAACCCACGCGGGGGGGTCCCTTCCAGAAACATTCAGTACTTC.

This clonotype came up many times. The rearrangement uses TRBV6-5 and TRBJ2-3; perhaps TRBD2 as D (6 bases). The CDR3 spans 15 residues. The V end lost 0 bases, the J end lost 1 base, and 8 bases lay between the germline ends. The germline V gene has CDR1 MNHEY and CDR2 SVGAGI. The CDR3 nucleotides are TGTGCCAGCAGTTACTCTCCGGGAGGCACAGATACGCAGTATTTT. Its protein is CASSYSPGGTDTQYF.

In this sample, this clonotype turned up a few times. J is TRBJ1-1 and V is TRBV12-3 or TRBV12-4; maybe TRBD1 (6 bases). The CDR3 has 14 amino acids. Trimming took 1 base from V and 4 from J, leaving 10 bases between them. CDR3 sequence: CASSLEPQGTEAFF. CDR3 DNA: TGTGCCAGCAGTTTAGAACCACAGGGCACTGAAGCTTTCTTT.

This clonotype was detected only a few times. This chain uses TRBV27 with TRBJ2-7, with D uncertain. Trimming left V 4 bases short and J 0 bases short, with 7 bases between. This CDR3 is built from 13 residues. Germline CDR1 is MNHEY and CDR2 is SMNVEV (reference sequence). The CDR3 loop is CASSSSSSYEQYF. The CDR3 DNA reads TGTGCCAGCAGTTCTTCTTCCTCCTACGAGCAGTACTTC.

In regard to this clonotype: This may be a read error: a much more frequent sequence differs by one nucleotide. The chain combines TRBV11-2 with TRBJ2-7; D is ambiguous. Germline CDR1 reads SGHAT; CDR2 reads FQNNGV. The CDR3 is 12 amino acids. The CDR3 DNA reads as TGTGCCAGCAGCTTACCGTACTACGAGCAGTGCTTC. Residues: CASSLPYYEQCF. Full variable domain (outside the CDR3, taken from reference TRBV11-2 and TRBJ2-7): EAGVAQSPRYKIIEKRQSVAFWCNPISGHATLYWYQQILGQGPKLLIQFQNNGVVDDSQLPKDRFSAERLKGVDSTLKIQPAKLEDSAVYLCASSLPYYEQCFGPGTRLTVT.

The chain is built from TRBV12-3 or TRBV12-4 and TRBJ2-7, with TRBD1 identical over 10 bases. V was clipped by 6 bases and J by 5 bases; unmatched bases: 4. CDR3 length: 13 residues. The CDR3 is CASRRGQGHEQYF. CDR3 nucleotide sequence: TGTGCCAGCAGACGGGGACAGGGGCACGAGCAGTACTTC.

This clonotype has at least ten counts. The chain employs TRBV19 and TRBJ1-3; D possibly corresponds to TRBD1 (6 bases). The CDR3 contains 17 residues. V dropped 2 bases and J dropped 0 bases, with 14 bases sitting between them. Germline V CDR1 and CDR2: LNHDA, SQIVND (reference sequence). This CDR3 reads CASSITDGTTSGNTIYF. As DNA, the CDR3 is TGTGCCAGTAGTATAACAGACGGGACAACCTCTGGAAACACCATATATTTT.